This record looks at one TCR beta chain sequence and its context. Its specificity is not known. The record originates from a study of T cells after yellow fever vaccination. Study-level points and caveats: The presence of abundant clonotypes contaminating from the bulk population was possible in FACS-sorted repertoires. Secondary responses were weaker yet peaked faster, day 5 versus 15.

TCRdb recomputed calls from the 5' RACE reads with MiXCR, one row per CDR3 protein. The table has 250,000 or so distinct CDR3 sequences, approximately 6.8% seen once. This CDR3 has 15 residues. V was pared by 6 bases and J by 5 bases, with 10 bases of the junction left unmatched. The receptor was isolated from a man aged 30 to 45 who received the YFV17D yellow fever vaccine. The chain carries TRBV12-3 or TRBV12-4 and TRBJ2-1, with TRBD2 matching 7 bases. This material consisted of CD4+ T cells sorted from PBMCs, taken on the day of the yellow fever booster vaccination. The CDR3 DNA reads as TGTGCCAGCAGCCGCCGCGGACTAGTCGACAATGAGCAGTTCTTC. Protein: CASSRRGLVDNEQFF.